This T cell receptor (beta chain) was retrieved from a study of cytomegalovirus exposure and HLA in healthy donors. General study points: Of the V segments, some could not be distinguished, including TRBV6-2 and TRBV6-3, and were excluded. Most TCRs appeared rarely, but some public TCRs recurred in many donors.

The CDR3 length is 12 residues. CDR1 SGHNT and CDR2 YYREEE come from the germline V gene (reference sequence). Use of 60 Vbeta and 13 Jbeta primers characterized the PCR. The data were produced by immunoSEQ multiplex PCR, yet TCRdb's version contains in-frame clones alone and is incomplete. Of 45,000 to 55,000 clones listed, roughly three fifths are singletons. For this clone: What it binds is unknown. Germline and junction disagree at one end, which may indicate a read error.

The sequenced material came from PBMCs. The rearrangement joins TRBV5-4 to TRBJ1-2; D call uncertain. The source of this sequence is a human donor in good health. The CDR3 region has the DNA TGCGCCAGCAGCCCTAACAGCTTAAGCTACACCTTC. Translated, it gives CASSPNSLSYTF.